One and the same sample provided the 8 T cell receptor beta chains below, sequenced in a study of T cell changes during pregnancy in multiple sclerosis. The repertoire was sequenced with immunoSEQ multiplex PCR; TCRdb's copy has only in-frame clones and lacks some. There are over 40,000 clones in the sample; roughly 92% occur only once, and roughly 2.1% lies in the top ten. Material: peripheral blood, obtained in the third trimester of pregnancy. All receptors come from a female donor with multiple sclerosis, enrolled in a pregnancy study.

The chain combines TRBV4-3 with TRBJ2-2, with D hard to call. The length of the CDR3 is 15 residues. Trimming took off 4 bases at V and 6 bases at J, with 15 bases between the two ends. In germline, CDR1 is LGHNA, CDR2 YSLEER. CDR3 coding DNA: TGCGCCAGCAGCCCGCGACCGGAGCTGCCCGGGGAGCTGTTTTTT. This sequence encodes CASSPRPELPGELFF.

The CDR3 loop reads CASSLRQGQWRIDTQYF. The CDR3 DNA sequence: TGTGCCAGCAGCTTGAGGCAGGGGCAATGGAGAATTGATACGCAGTATTTT. The chain carries TRBV5-4 and TRBJ2-3, with TRBD1 as a possible D gene (6 bases). V was clipped by 1 base and J by 6 bases, with 21 bases between them. Germline lookup yields CDR1 SGHNT and CDR2 YYREEE (reference sequence). The CDR3 contains 17 residues.

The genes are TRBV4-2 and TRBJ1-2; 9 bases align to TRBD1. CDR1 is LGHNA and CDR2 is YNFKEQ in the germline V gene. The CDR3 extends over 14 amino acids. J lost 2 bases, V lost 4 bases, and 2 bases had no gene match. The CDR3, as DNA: TGTGCCAGCAGCCCAACAGGGGGCAACTATGGCTACACCTTC. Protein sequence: CASSPTGGNYGYTF.

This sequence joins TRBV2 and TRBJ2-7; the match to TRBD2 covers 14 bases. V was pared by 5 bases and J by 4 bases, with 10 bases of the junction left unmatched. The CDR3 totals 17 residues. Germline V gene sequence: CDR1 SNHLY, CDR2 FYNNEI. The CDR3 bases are TGTGCCAGCAGTCTACTACCGGGACTAGCGGGAGTATACGAGCAGTACTTC. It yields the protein CASSLLPGLAGVYEQYF.

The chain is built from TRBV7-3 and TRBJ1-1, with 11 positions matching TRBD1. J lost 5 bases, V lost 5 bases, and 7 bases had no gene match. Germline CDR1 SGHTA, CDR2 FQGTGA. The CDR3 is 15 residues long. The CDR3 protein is CASSTGTGGRTEAFF. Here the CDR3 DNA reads TGTGCCAGCAGCACGGGGACAGGGGGAAGAACTGAAGCTTTCTTT.

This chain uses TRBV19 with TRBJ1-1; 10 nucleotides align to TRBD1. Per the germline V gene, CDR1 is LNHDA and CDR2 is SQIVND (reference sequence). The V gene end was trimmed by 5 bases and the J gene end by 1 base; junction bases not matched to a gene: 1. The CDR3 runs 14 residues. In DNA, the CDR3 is TGTGCCAGTAGTTGGGACAGGGGGAACACTGAAGCTTTCTTT. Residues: CASSWDRGNTEAFF.

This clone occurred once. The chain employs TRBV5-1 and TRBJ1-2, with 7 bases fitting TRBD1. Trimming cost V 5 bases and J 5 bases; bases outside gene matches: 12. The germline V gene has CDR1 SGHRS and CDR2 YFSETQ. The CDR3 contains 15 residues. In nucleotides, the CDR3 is TGCGCCAGCAGGGCGTGGACAGGCGGAGAATATGGCTACACCTTC. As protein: CASRAWTGGEYGYTF.

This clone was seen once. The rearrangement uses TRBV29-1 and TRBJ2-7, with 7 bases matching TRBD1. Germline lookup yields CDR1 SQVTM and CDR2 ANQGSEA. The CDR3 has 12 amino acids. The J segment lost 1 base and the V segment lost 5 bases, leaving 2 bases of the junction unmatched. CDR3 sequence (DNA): TGCAGCGTTTGGACAGGATCCTACGAGCAGTACTTC. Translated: CSVWTGSYEQYF.